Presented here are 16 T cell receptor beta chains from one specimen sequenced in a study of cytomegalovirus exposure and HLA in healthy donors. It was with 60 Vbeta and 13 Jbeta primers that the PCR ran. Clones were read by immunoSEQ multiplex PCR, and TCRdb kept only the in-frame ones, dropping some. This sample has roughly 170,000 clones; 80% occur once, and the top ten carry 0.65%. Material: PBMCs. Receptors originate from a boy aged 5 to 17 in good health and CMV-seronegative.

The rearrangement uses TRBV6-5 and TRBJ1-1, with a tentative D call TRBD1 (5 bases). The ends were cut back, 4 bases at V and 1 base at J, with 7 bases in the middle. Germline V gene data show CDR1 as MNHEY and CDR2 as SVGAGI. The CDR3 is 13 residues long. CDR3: CASSFQGNTEAFF. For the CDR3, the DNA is TGTGCCAGCAGTTTTCAGGGGAACACTGAAGCTTTCTTT.

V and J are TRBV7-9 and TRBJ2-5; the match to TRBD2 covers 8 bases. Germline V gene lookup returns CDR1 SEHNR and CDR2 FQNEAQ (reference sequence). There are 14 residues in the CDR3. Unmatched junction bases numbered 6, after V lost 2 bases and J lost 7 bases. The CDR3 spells CASSLTGGKGTQYF. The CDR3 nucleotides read TGTGCCAGCAGCTTAACGGGGGGGAAGGGGACCCAGTACTTC.

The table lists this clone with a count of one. The CDR3 sequence is CASSFDRGKQETQYF. The CDR3 DNA follows: TGTGCCAGCAGCTTCGACAGGGGGAAGCAAGAGACCCAGTACTTC. The chain employs TRBV7-2 and TRBJ2-5; the match to TRBD1 covers 9 bases. Germline loops: CDR1 SGHTA, CDR2 FQGNSA. The trim removed 3 bases at V and 2 bases at J, leaving 4 bases unmatched. This CDR3 is built from 15 residues.

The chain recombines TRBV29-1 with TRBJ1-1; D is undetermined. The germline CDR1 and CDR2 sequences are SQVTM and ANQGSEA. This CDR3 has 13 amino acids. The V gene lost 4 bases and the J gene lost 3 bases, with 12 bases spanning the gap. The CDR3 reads CSVAGRAYTEAFF. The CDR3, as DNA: TGCAGCGTTGCGGGTAGAGCATACACTGAAGCTTTCTTT.

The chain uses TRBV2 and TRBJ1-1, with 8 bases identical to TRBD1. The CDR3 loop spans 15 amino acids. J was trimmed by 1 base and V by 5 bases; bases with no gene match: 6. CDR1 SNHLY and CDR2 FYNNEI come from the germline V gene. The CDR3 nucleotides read TGTGCCAGCAGTAAAATCACAGGGGGGAACACTGAAGCTTTCTTT. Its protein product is CASSKITGGNTEAFF.

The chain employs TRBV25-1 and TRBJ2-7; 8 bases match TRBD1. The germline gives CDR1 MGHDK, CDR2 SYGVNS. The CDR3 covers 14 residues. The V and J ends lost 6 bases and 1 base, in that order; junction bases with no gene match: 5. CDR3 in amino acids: CASRKTGDSYEQYF. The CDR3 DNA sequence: TGTGCCAGCAGAAAGACAGGGGATTCCTACGAGCAGTACTTC.

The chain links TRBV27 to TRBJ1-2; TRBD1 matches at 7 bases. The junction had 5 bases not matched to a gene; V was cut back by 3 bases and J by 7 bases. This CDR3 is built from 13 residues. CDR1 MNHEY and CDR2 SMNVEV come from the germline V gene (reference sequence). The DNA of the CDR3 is TGTGCCAGCAGTTTTGGGACAGCCTTTGGCTACACCTTC. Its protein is CASSFGTAFGYTF.

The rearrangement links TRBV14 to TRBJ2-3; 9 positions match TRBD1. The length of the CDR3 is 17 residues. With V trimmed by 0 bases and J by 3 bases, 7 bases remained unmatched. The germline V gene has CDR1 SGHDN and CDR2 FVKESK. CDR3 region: CASSQDRRDRVTDTQYF. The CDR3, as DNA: TGTGCCAGCAGCCAAGATCGGAGGGACAGGGTGACAGATACGCAGTATTTT.

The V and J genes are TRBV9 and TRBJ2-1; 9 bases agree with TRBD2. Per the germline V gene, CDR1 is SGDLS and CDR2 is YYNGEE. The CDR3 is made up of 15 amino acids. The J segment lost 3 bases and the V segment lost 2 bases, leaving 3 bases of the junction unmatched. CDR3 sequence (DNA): TGTGCCAGCAGCGTGGGACTAGCACACTACAATGAGCAGTTCTTC. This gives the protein CASSVGLAHYNEQFF.

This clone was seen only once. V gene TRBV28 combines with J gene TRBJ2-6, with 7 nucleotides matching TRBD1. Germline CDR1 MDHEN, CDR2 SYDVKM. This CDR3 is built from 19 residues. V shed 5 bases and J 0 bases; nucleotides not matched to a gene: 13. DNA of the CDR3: TGTGCCAGCAGTGGGACAGTTAATATAGTATCCTCTGGGGCCAACGTCCTGACTTTC. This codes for CASSGTVNIVSSGANVLTF.

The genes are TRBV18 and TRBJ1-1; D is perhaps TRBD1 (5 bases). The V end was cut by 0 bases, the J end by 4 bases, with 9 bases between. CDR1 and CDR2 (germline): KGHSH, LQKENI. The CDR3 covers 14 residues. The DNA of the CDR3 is TGTGCCAGCTCACCACCGGCGGGGGGCACTGAAGCTTTCTTT. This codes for CASSPPAGGTEAFF.

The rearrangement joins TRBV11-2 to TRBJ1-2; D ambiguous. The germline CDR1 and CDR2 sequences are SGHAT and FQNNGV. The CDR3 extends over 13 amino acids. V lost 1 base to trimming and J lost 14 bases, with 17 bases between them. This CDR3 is CASSLGQAEMGTF. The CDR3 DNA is TGTGCCAGCAGCTTAGGGCAGGCTGAGATGGGTACCTTC.

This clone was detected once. The CDR3 region has the DNA TGTGCCAGCAGTTTACAGCGCCGGAGCTCCTACAATGAGCAGTTCTTC. This gives the protein CASSLQRRSSYNEQFF. The chain combines TRBV28 with TRBJ2-1; no definite D call. The ends were cut back, 2 bases at V and 0 bases at J, with 11 bases in the middle. The germline gives CDR1 MDHEN, CDR2 SYDVKM. The CDR3 consists of 16 residues.

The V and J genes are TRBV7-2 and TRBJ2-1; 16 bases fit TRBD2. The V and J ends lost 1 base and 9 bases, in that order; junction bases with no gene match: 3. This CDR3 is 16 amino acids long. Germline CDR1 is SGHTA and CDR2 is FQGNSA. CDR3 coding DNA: TGTGCCAGCAGCTTAGACGGGACTAGCGGGAGGGGTGAGCAGTTCTTC. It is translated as CASSLDGTSGRGEQFF.

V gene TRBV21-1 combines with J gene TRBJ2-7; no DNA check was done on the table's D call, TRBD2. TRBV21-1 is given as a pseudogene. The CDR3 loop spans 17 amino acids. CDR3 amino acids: CASSQGLAAGGSYEQYF. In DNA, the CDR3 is TGTGCCAGCAGCCAAGGGTTAGCAGCGGGGGGCTCCTACGAGCAGTACTTC.

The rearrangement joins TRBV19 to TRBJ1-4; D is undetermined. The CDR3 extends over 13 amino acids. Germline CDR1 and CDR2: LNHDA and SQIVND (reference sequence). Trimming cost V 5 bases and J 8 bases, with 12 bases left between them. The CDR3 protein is CASSQSVEEKLFF. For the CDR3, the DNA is TGTGCCAGTAGTCAGTCGGTGGAGGAAAAACTGTTTTTT. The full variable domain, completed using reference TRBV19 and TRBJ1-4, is DGGITQSPKYLFRKEGQNVTLSCEQNLNHDAMYWYRQDPGQGLRLIYYSQIVNDFQKGDIAEGYSVSREKKESFPLTVTSAQKNPTAFYLCASSQSVEEKLFFGSGTQLSVL.